This paragraph covers one T cell receptor (beta chain) sequence. Its specificity is not known. TCRdb re-called the reads through MiXCR, storing one row per CDR3 protein. The sample holds about 480,000 distinct CDR3 sequences; 33% are singletons and the top ten take about a sixth. Germline V gene lookup returns CDR1 KGHDR and CDR2 SFDVKD. Trimming cost V 2 bases and J 4 bases; bases outside gene matches: 2. The CDR3 contains 15 residues. The source of the sample is a study of T cell repertoires in cytomegalovirus infection. Study context: The study used recently identified HLA-C-restricted and well-studied HLA-B-restricted CMV epitopes. Study-level findings and limits: The response measured ex vivo was dominated by TCR beta clonotypes (HLA-C-restricted and CMV-specific).

This clonotype was sampled from a human donor in good health (CMV status not recorded). Some clones in this sample may be carry-over from other donors' samples. This chain uses TRBV24-1 with TRBJ2-3, with 10 positions matching TRBD2. This sample comprised cultured PBMCs, obtained from culture after CMV antigen stimulation. The CDR3 is CATSDSGLAADTQYF. CDR3 nucleotide sequence: TGTGCCACCAGTGATTCTGGACTAGCGGCAGATACGCAGTATTTT.